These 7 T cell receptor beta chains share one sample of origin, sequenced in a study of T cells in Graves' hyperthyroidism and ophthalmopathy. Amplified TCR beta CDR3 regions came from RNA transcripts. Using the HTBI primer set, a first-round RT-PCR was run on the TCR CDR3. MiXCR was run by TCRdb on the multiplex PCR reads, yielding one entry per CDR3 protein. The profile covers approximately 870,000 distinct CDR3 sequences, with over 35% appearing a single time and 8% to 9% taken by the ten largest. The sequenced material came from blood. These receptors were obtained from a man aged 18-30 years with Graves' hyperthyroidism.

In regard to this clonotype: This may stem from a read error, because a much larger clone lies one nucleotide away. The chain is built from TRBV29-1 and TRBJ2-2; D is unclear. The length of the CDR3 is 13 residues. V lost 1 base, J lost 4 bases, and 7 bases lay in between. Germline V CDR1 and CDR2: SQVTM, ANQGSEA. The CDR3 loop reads CSVEVGSTGELFF. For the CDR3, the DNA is TGCAGCGTTGAAGTAGGGTCCACCGGGGAGCTGTTTTTT.

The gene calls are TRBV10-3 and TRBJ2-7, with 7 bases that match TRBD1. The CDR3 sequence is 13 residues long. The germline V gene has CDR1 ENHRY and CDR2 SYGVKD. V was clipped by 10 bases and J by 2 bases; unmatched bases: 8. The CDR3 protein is CASAPGQTYEQYF. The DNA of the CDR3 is TGTGCCAGCGCCCCGGGACAGACCTACGAGCAGTACTTC.

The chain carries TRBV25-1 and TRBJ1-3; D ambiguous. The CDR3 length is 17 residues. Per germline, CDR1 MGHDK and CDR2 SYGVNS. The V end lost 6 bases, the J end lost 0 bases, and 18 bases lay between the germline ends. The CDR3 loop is CASSVAPPDLSGNTIYF. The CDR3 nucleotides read TGTGCCAGCAGCGTAGCTCCCCCGGATCTCTCTGGAAACACCATATATTTT.

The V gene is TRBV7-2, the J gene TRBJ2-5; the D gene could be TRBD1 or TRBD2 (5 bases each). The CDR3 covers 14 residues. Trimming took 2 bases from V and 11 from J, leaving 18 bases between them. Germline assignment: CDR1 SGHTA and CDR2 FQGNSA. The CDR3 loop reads CASSLQGGGEEQYF. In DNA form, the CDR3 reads TGTGCCAGCAGCTTACAGGGTGGAGGAGAGGAGCAGTACTTC.

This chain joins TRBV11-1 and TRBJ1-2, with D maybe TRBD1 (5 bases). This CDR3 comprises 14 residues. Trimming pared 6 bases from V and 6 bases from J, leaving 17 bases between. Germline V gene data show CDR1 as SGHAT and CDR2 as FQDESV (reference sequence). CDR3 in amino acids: CASRPTGMWDGYTF. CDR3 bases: TGTGCCAGCAGGCCCACAGGCATGTGGGATGGCTACACCTTC. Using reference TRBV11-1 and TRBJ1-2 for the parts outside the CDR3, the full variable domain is EAEVAQSPRYKITEKSQAVAFWCDPISGHATLYWYRQILGQGPELLVQFQDESVVDDSQLPKDRFSAERLKGVDSTLKIQPAELGDSAMYLCASRPTGMWDGYTFGSGTRLTVV.

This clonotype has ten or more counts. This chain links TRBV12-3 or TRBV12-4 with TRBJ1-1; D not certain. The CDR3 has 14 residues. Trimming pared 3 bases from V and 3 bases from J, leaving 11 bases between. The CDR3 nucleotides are TGTGCCAGCAGTTTGAGCAGCCAGGACACTGAAGCTTTCTTT. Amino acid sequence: CASSLSSQDTEAFF.

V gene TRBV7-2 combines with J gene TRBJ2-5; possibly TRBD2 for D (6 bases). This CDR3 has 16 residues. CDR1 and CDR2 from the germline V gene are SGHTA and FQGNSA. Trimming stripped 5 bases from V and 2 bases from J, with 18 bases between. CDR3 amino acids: CASSRQLGGAQETQYF. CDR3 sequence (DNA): TGTGCCAGCAGCCGACAGTTGGGGGGTGCTCAAGAGACCCAGTACTTC.